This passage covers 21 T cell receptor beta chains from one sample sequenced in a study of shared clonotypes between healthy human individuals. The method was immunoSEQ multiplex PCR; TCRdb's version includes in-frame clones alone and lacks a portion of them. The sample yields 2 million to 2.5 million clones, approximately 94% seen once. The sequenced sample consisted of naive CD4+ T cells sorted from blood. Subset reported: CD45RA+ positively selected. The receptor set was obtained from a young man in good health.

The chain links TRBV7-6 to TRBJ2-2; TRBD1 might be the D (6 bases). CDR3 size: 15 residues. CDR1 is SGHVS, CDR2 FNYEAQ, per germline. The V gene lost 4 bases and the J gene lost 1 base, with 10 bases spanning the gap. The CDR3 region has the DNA TGTGCCAGCAGCTCCATACAGGGGAACACCGGGGAGCTGTTTTTT. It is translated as CASSSIQGNTGELFF.

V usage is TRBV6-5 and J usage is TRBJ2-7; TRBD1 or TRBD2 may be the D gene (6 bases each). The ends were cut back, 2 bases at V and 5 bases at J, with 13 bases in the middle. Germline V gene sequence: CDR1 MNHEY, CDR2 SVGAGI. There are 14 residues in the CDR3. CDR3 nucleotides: TGTGCCAGCAGTTACGGGGGGCGCGCCCACGAGCAGTACTTC. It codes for CASSYGGRAHEQYF.

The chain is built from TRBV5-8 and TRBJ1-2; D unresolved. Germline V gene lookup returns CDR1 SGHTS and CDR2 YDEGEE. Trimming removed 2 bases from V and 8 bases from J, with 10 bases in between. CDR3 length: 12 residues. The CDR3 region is CASSLEFRGYTF. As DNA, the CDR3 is TGTGCCAGCAGCTTAGAGTTTAGGGGCTACACCTTC.

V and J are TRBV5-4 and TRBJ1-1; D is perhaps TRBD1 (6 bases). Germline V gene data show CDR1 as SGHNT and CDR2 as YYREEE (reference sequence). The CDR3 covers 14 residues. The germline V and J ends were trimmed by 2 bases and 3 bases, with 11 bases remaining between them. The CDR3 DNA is TGTGCCAGCAGCTTTCAGGGGATAGACACTGAAGCTTTCTTT. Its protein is CASSFQGIDTEAFF.

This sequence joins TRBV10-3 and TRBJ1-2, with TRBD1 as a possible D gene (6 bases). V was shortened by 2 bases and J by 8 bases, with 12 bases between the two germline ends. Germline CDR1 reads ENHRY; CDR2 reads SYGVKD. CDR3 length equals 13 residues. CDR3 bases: TGTGCCATCAGTGAGGGACAGCCCGGGGGCTACACCTTC. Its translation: CAISEGQPGGYTF.

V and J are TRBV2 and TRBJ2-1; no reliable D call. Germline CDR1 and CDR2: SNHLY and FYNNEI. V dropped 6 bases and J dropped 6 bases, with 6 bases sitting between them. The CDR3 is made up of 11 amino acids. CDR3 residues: CASRRRNEQFF. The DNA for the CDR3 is TGTGCCAGCAGACGGCGCAATGAGCAGTTCTTC.

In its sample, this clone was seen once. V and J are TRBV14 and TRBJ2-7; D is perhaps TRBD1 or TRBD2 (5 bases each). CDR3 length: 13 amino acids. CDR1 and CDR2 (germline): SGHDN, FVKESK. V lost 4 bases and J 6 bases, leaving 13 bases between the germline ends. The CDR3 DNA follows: TGTGCCAGCAGCCGTGCAGGGAGTCGCGAGCAGTACTTC. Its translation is CASSRAGSREQYF.

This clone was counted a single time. CDR3 bases: TGTGCCATCAGTGGCTACGGACAGGGATACAATGAGCAGTTCTTC. Residues: CAISGYGQGYNEQFF. V is TRBV10-3 and J is TRBJ2-1; 8 nucleotides match TRBD1. CDR1 is ENHRY, CDR2 SYGVKD, per germline. The CDR3 is 15 residues long. V was clipped by 4 bases and J by 4 bases; unmatched bases: 6.

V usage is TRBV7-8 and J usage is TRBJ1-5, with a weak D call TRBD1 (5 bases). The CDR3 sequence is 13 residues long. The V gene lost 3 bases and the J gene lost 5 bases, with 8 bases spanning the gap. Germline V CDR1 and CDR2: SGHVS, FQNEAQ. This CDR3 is CASSLMGDQPQHF. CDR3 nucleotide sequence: TGTGCCAGCAGCTTGATGGGGGATCAGCCCCAGCATTTT.

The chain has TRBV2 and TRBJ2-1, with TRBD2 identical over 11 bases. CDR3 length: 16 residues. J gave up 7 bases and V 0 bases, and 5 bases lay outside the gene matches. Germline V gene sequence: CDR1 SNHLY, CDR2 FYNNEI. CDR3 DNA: TGTGCCAGCAGTGAAGCGCGACTAGCGGGAAAGAATGAGCAGTTCTTC. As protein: CASSEARLAGKNEQFF. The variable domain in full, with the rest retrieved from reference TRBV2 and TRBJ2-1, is EPEVTQTPSHQVTQMGQEVILRCVPISNHLYFYWYRQILGQKVEFLVSFYNNEISEKSEIFDDQFSVERPDGSNFTLKIRSTKLEDSAMYFCASSEARLAGKNEQFFGPGTRLTVL.

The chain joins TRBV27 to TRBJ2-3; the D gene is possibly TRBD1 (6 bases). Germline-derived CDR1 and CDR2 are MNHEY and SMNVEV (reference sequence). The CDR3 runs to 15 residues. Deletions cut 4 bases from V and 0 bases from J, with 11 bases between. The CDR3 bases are TGTGCCAGCAGTTCTACAGGGAGAAGCACAGATACGCAGTATTTT. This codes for CASSSTGRSTDTQYF.

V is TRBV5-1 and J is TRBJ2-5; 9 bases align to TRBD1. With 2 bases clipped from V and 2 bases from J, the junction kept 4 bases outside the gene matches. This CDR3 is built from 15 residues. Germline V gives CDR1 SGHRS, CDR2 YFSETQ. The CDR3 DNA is TGCGCCAGCAGCTTCTCCGGGACAGGGCAAGAGACCCAGTACTTC. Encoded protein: CASSFSGTGQETQYF.

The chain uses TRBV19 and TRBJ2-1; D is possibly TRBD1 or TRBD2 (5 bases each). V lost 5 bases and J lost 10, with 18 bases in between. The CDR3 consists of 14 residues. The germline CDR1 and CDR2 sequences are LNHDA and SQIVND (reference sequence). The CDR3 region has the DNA TGTGCCAGTAGTCCCCGCTCAGGGAGCTGGGAGCAGTTCTTC. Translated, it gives CASSPRSGSWEQFF.

The CDR3 loop is CASSWTGGDYGYTF. The CDR3 DNA reads TGTGCCAGCAGCTGGACAGGGGGCGACTATGGCTACACCTTC. The chain carries TRBV6-6 and TRBJ1-2, with 11 bases lining up with TRBD1. Germline V lookup: CDR1 MNHNY, CDR2 SVGAGI (reference sequence). V was pared by 6 bases and J by 3 bases, with 3 bases of the junction left unmatched. There are 14 residues in the CDR3.

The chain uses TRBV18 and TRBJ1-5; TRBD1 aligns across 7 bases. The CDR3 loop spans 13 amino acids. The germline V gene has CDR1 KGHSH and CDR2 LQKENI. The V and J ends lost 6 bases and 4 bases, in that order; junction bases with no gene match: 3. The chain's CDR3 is CASSVDRNQPQHF. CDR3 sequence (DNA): TGTGCCAGCTCCGTGGACAGGAATCAGCCCCAGCATTTT. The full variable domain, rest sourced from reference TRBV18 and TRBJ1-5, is NAGVMQNPRHLVRRRGQEARLRCSPMKGHSHVYWYRQLPEEGLKFMVYLQKENIIDESGMPKERFSAEFPKEGPSILRIQQVVRGDSAAYFCASSVDRNQPQHFGDGTRLSIL.

The CDR3 DNA follows: TGTGCCAGCAGTGAACCGGGAGATCAGGTAGGGTTCCAGCATTTT. Protein: CASSEPGDQVGFQHF. The chain recombines TRBV2 with TRBJ1-5; unclear D gene. CDR3 length: 15 amino acids. V lost 2 bases and J 12 bases, leaving 20 bases between the germline ends. CDR1 and CDR2 from the germline V gene are SNHLY and FYNNEI.

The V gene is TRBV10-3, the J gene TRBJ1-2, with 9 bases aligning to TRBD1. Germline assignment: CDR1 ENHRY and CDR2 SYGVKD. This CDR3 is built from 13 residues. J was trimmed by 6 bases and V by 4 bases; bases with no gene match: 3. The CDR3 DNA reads TGTGCCATCAGTGGCTGGACAGGGGATGGCTACACCTTC. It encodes CAISGWTGDGYTF.

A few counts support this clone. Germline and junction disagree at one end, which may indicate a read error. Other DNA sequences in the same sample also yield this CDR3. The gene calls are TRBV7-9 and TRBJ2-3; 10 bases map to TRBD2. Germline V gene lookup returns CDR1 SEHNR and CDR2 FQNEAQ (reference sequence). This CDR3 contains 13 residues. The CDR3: CASSLAGADTQYF. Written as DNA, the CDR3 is TGTGCCAGCAGCCTAGCGGGGGCAGATACGCAGTATTTT. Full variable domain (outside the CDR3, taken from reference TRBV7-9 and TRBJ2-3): DTGVSQNPRHKITKRGQNVTFRCDPISEHNRLYWYRQTLGQGPEFLTYFQNEAQLEKSRLLSDRFSAERPKGSFSTLEIQRTEQGDSAMYLCASSLAGADTQYFGPGTRLTVL.

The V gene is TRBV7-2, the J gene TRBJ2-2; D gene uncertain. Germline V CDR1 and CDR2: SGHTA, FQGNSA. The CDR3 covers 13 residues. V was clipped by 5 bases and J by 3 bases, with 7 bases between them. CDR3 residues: CASSPQYTGELFF. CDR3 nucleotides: TGTGCCAGCAGCCCCCAGTACACCGGGGAGCTGTTTTTT.

The CDR3 nucleotides are TGTGCCACCACCCGGCAATGGGACAGGACCTACGAGCAGTACTTC. Translating it yields CATTRQWDRTYEQYF. The genes are TRBV19 and TRBJ2-7; 8 bases are shared with TRBD1. Germline assignment: CDR1 LNHDA and CDR2 SQIVND (reference sequence). The V gene end was trimmed by 10 bases and the J gene end by 2 bases; junction bases not matched to a gene: 13. CDR3 size: 15 residues. Looking up the rest from reference TRBV19 and TRBJ2-7 gives the full variable domain: DGGITQSPKYLFRKEGQNVTLSCEQNLNHDAMYWYRQDPGQGLRLIYYSQIVNDFQKGDIAEGYSVSREKKESFPLTVTSAQKNPTAFYLCATTRQWDRTYEQYFGPGTRLTVT.

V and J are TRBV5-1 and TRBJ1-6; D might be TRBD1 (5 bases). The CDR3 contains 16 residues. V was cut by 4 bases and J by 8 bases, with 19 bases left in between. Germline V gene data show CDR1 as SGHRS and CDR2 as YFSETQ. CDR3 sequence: CASSPRWGVSYSPLHF. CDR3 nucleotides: TGCGCCAGCAGCCCTCGATGGGGGGTTTCCTATTCACCCCTCCACTTT.